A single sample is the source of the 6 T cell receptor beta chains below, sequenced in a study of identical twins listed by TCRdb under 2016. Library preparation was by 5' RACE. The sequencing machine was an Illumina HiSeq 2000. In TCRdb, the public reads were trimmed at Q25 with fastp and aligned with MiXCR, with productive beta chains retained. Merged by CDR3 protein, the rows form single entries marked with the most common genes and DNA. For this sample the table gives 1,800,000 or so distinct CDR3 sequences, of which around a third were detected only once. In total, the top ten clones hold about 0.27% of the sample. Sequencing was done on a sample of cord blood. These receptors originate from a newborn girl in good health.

In DNA form, the CDR3 reads TGCGCCAGCAGCTTGGGTCCGAGGGTCGAGCACAATGAGCAGTTCTTC. It encodes CASSLGPRVEHNEQFF. V is TRBV5-1 and J is TRBJ2-1; D might be TRBD2 (5 bases). The CDR3 is made up of 16 amino acids. The V end lost 0 bases, the J end lost 5 bases, and 15 bases lay between the germline ends. Germline V gives CDR1 SGHRS, CDR2 YFSETQ.

The CDR3 reads CASSPRGTTYEQYF. The CDR3 DNA follows: TGTGCCAGCAGCCCCCGGGGGACGACCTACGAGCAGTACTTC. V usage is TRBV9 and J usage is TRBJ2-7, with D perhaps matching TRBD2 (6 bases). Germline values: CDR1 SGDLS, CDR2 YYNGEE. With 4 bases removed from V and 2 bases from J, the gap between germline ends came to 13 bases. There are 14 residues in the CDR3.

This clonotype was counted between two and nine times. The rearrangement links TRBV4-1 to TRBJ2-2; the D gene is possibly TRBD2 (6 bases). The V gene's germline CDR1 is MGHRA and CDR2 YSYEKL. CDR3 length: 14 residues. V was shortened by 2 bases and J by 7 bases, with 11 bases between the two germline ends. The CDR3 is CASSQLARVGELFF. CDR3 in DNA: TGCGCCAGCAGCCAACTAGCGCGGGTCGGGGAGCTGTTTTTT.

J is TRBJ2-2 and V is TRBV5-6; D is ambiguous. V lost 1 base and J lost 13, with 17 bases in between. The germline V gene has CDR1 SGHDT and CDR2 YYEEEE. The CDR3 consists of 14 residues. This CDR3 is CASSLLSLGSRLFF. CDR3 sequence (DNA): TGTGCCAGCAGCTTGCTGTCCTTGGGTAGTCGGCTGTTTTTT.

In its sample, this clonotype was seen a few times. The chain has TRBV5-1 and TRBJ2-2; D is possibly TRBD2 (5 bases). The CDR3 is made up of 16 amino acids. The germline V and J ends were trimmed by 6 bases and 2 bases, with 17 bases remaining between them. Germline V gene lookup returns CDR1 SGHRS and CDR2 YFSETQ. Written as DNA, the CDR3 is TGCGCCAGCACGATGGGGAGTTTATTTAACACCGGGGAGCTGTTTTTT. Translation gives CASTMGSLFNTGELFF.

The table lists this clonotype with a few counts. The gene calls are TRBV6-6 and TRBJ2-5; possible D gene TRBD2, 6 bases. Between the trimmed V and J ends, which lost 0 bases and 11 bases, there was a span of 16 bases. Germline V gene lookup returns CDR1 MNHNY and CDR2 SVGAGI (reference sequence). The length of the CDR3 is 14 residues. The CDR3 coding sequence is TGTGCCAGCAGTTACTCCGGGCTAGCGAATGAGCAGTACTTC. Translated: CASSYSGLANEQYF.